These 8 T cell receptor beta chains share one sample of origin, sequenced in a study of T cell responses to AZD1222 COVID-19 vaccine. TCRdb's table, derived via immunoSEQ multiplex PCR, lists solely in-frame clones and lacks some. The sample lists about 150,000 clones; about nine tenths were seen once. Sequencing was performed on peripheral blood, taken on day 0 of AZD1222 vaccination. The receptors here all came from an adult in good health.

The chain recombines TRBV7-9 with TRBJ1-4; no firm D call. The germline gives CDR1 SEHNR, CDR2 FQNEAQ (reference sequence). V was clipped by 1 base and J by 3 bases, with 9 bases between them. The CDR3 length is 15 residues. The CDR3, as DNA: TGTGCCAGCAGCTTAGTTTACGGACCTAATGAAAAACTGTTTTTT. Translation: CASSLVYGPNEKLFF.

The chain links TRBV7-3 to TRBJ2-5; TRBD1 agrees at 8 bases. The CDR3 runs to 16 residues. J lost 1 base, V lost 5 bases, and 9 bases had no gene match. Germline values: CDR1 SGHTA, CDR2 FQGTGA. CDR3 sequence: CASSPRGQGSQETQYF. The CDR3 DNA sequence: TGTGCCAGCAGCCCCCGAGGACAGGGAAGCCAAGAGACCCAGTACTTC.

The gene calls are TRBV15 and TRBJ1-4; TRBD1 might be the D (5 bases). This CDR3 comprises 17 residues. V lost 5 bases, J lost 0 bases, and 16 bases lay in between. The V gene's germline CDR1 is LNHNV and CDR2 YYDKDF (reference sequence). The CDR3 sequence: CATSGGGVPPTNEKLFF. In nucleotides, the CDR3 is TGTGCCACCAGCGGGGGAGGGGTCCCCCCAACTAATGAAAAACTGTTTTTT.

This chain links TRBV11-2 with TRBJ2-1; D possibly corresponds to TRBD1 (6 bases). The germline V and J ends were trimmed by 0 bases and 12 bases, with 18 bases remaining between them. Germline-derived CDR1 and CDR2 are SGHAT and FQNNGV. The CDR3 extends over 15 amino acids. CDR3 protein: CASSLEAWLRGLQFF. DNA for the CDR3: TGTGCCAGCAGCTTAGAAGCCTGGCTTAGGGGGTTGCAGTTCTTC. Full variable domain (remainder filled in from reference TRBV11-2 and TRBJ2-1): EAGVAQSPRYKIIEKRQSVAFWCNPISGHATLYWYQQILGQGPKLLIQFQNNGVVDDSQLPKDRFSAERLKGVDSTLKIQPAKLEDSAVYLCASSLEAWLRGLQFFGPGTRLTVL.

The chain is built from TRBV7-8 and TRBJ1-5; 10 positions match TRBD1. With V trimmed by 5 bases and J by 4 bases, 5 bases remained unmatched. There are 15 residues in the CDR3. Looked up from germline, CDR1 is SGHVS and CDR2 is FQNEAQ. CDR3 region: CASSPGDRGNQPQHF. CDR3 bases: TGTGCCAGCAGCCCCGGGGACAGGGGAAATCAGCCCCAGCATTTT.

The V gene is TRBV24-1, the J gene TRBJ2-1; D perhaps matches TRBD1 (6 bases). The CDR3 covers 13 residues. V lost 4 bases and J lost 7, with 10 bases in between. Germline V gene data show CDR1 as KGHDR and CDR2 as SFDVKD. CDR3 coding DNA: TGTGCCACCAGTGAAGACGACAGGAATGAGCAGTTCTTC. Translated: CATSEDDRNEQFF.

This clone was recorded only once. The chain uses TRBV6-5 and TRBJ2-7, with D maybe TRBD1 (6 bases). Trimming took off 5 bases at V and 4 bases at J, with 12 bases between the two ends. Germline V gene lookup returns CDR1 MNHEY and CDR2 SVGAGI. The CDR3 spans 13 residues. For the CDR3, the DNA is TGTGCCAGCAGTACCACGGGACAATACGAGCAGTACTTC. The encoded protein is CASSTTGQYEQYF.

The gene calls are TRBV25-1 and TRBJ2-1; D tentatively fits TRBD1 or TRBD2 (5 bases each). Germline V gene data show CDR1 as MGHDK and CDR2 as SYGVNS. V was trimmed by 4 bases and J by 8 bases, leaving 15 bases between them. CDR3 length equals 14 residues. The CDR3 sequence is CASSVRDPEDEQFF. CDR3 DNA: TGTGCCAGCAGTGTCCGGGACCCCGAGGATGAGCAGTTCTTC. Complete variable domain (other parts from reference TRBV25-1 and TRBJ2-1): EADIYQTPRYLVIGTGKKITLECSQTMGHDKMYWYQQDPGMELHLIHYSYGVNSTEKGDLSSESTVSRIRTEHFPLTLESARPSHTSQYLCASSVRDPEDEQFFGPGTRLTVL.